The source of this T cell receptor beta chain is a study of early T cells in non-severe SARS-CoV-2 infection. The overall study: Chains were unpaired, as sequencing was done on bulk RNA from unsorted whole blood.

This CDR3 has 14 residues. Germline loops: CDR1 LGHNA, CDR2 YNFKEQ. The V gene end was trimmed by 3 bases and the J gene end by 8 bases; junction bases not matched to a gene: 5. The study, taken as a whole, reports: There was a bias toward anti-spike CD8 responses in VDJdb matching, which missed private and CD4 specificities.

Unique molecular identifiers were added to individual cDNA molecules. TCRdb passed the 5' RACE reads through MiXCR, listing each CDR3 protein once. The sample gives more than 95,000 distinct CDR3 sequences, about 16% of which show up once; 21% is in the top ten. Turning to this clonotype: Its antigen is currently unknown.

This TCR derives from an adult who was a healthcare worker with PCR-confirmed SARS-CoV-2 infection or an uninfected control (not recorded which). Sequenced sample: whole blood. The chain carries TRBV4-2 and TRBJ2-1, with 9 bases identical to TRBD2. The CDR3: CASSQGGGADEQFF. In DNA, the CDR3 is TGTGCCAGCAGCCAGGGCGGGGGGGCCGATGAGCAGTTCTTC.